This T cell receptor beta chain was identified during a study of PD-1 blockade in classical Hodgkin lymphoma. The overall study: Intravenous delivery of nivolumab at 3 mg/kg to patients occurred every 2 weeks.

The CDR3 is made up of 15 amino acids. Time point in this sample: cycle 4 day 1 (C4D1), after less than seven weeks of nivolumab. Every patient relapsed after autologous stem cell transplantation, and brentuximab vedotin exposure varied. Purified CD4+ T cells were obtained from thawed PBMCs through magnetic negative selection. Generated by immunoSEQ multiplex PCR, the TCRdb table keeps only in-frame clones and is missing some. The repertoire holds under 30,000 clones, about 85% seen once, with around 0.44% in the top ten. General study points: It was reported that newly diagnosed patients had less baseline TCR diversity than healthy donors. Complete responders matched newly diagnosed patients in baseline diversity.

Worth noting for this clone: The antigen is unknown.

The TCR comes from a human donor with classical Hodgkin lymphoma. Sample: CD4+ T cells from blood, taken before the fourth cycle of nivolumab. This chain joins TRBV21-1 and TRBJ2-5; the D call of TRBD2 is as the table states it, not checked on the DNA. TRBV21-1 is listed as a pseudogene. DNA of the CDR3: TGTGCCAGCAGCAAAGGGAAGCCTAGCGTTGAGACCCAGTACTTC. Translated: CASSKGKPSVETQYF.